This note documents a single T cell receptor beta chain sequence. What it recognizes is unknown. The data were taken from a study of OX40 agonist ivuxolimab in advanced cancers. The wider study: Partial responses were recorded for three patients, including one with hepatocellular carcinoma and two with cutaneous melanoma.

Study results and limitations: No antigen was identified for the clonally expanded peripheral T cells.

The CDR3 sequence is 15 residues long. Germline CDR1 SGHRS, CDR2 YFSETQ. V lost 4 bases and J 8 bases, leaving 19 bases between the germline ends. Some clones are missing from TCRdb's copy, which holds only in-frame ones; the method was immunoSEQ multiplex PCR. The table includes about 140,000 clones, 90% to 95% detected once. The sequencing used CD4+ or CD8+ T cells sorted from blood, collected in a trial of the OX40 agonist ivuxolimab. The receptor was derived from an adult with an advanced solid tumor such as melanoma, head and neck, liver or kidney cancer. The chain carries TRBV5-1 and TRBJ2-1; D might be TRBD1 (6 bases). The CDR3 spells CASSPWGRGGDEQFF. Written as DNA, the CDR3 is TGCGCCAGCAGCCCCTGGGGCAGGGGTGGCGATGAGCAGTTCTTC. The entire variable domain, with the rest obtained from reference TRBV5-1 and TRBJ2-1, is as follows: KAGVTQTPRYLIKTRGQQVTLSCSPISGHRSVSWYQQTPGQGLQFLFEYFSETQRNKGNFPGRFSGRQFSNSRSEMNVSTLELGDSALYLCASSPWGRGGDEQFFGPGTRLTVL.